The TCR delta chain under discussion was sequenced for a study of γδ T cells in repeated Plasmodium falciparum infection. This clone has only a few counts. This DNA translates differently at residue 10 from the TCRdb protein, which is that of a much larger clone; a read error is likely, and the protein shown is the DNA's own translation. Sequencing covered both gamma and delta TCR chains per sample. TCRdb re-called clones from the multiplex PCR reads via CATT. The sample contains 53,000 or so delta-chain clones, roughly 2% of which appear only once. The specimen was gamma-delta T cells from blood. The receptor's source is a pool of human donors (malaria-infected and uninfected, not separated).

CDR3: CAFQGDGGYSGTDKLIF. In DNA form, the CDR3 reads TGTGCCTTCCAGGGGGATGGGGGATACAGTGGCACCGATAAACTCATCTTT. The rearrangement uses TRAV38-2/DV8 and TRDJ1, with 10 nucleotides matching TRDD3. Matching the DNA to germline supplied the J gene, which TCRdb does not give. In germline, CDR1 is TSESDYY, CDR2 QEAYKQQN. The CDR3 loop spans 17 amino acids.